The rows below give T cell receptor beta chains drawn from one sample of a study of blood T cells in healthy people across ages. Using its own MiXCR run on the 5' RACE reads, TCRdb lists one record per CDR3 protein. This sample has 450,000 to 700,000 distinct CDR3 sequences, with approximately 25% found just once. The specimen sequenced was blood. The receptors were sampled from a woman in her 70s in good health. CDR3s include the opening cysteine and the closing phenylalanine or tryptophan. D genes are given only for firm matches. Not all rows give a size; the values are once, few, many and, for expanded clones, a class.

size | J | D | V | CDR3 | DNA
few | TRBJ1-2 | TRBD1 | TRBV7-3 | CASSRDRQYGYTF | TGTGCCAGCAGCCGGGACAGGCAATATGGCTACACCTTC
. | TRBJ2-7 | . | TRBV5-1 | CASSSIGRHSLYEQYF | TGCGCCAGCAGCTCGATCGGGAGACACAGCCTCTACGAGCAGTACTTC
. | TRBJ1-3 | . | TRBV20-1 | CSASRIGQRNTIYF | TGCAGTGCTAGTAGGATCGGACAGAGGAACACCATATATTTT
. | TRBJ2-4 | . | TRBV5-6 | CASSFSGRGRSIQYF | TGTGCCAGCAGCTTCTCGGGTAGGGGTCGCAGCATTCAGTACTTC
. | TRBJ2-5 | TRBD2 | TRBV6-2/TRBV6-3 | CASSLAGVTKETQYF | TGTGCCAGCAGTTTAGCGGGGGTTACCAAAGAGACCCAGTACTTC
few | TRBJ2-3 | . | TRBV6-5 | CASSYSRTEISTDTQYF | TGTGCCAGCAGTTACTCGAGGACTGAAATTAGCACAGATACGCAGTATTTT
. | TRBJ2-7 | TRBD2 | TRBV20-1 | CSARRGGGSDEQYF | TGCAGTGCTAGGAGAGGCGGGGGGTCTGACGAGCAGTACTTC
few | TRBJ2-7 | . | TRBV7-8 | CAGSSSSVLFGPEQYF | TGTGCCGGCAGCTCTAGCTCAGTCCTATTCGGCCCCGAGCAGTACTTC
few | TRBJ1-2 | . | TRBV7-2 | CASSSTSGYTF | TGTGCCAGCAGCTCAACTAGTGGCTACACCTTC
. | TRBJ2-7 | TRBD2 | TRBV7-8 | CASSRTSGGESYEQYF | TGTGCCAGCAGCCGGACTAGCGGGGGGGAATCCTACGAGCAGTACTTC
. | TRBJ2-1 | . | TRBV24-1 | CATSVCGESSYNEQFF | TGTGCCACCAGTGTGTGCGGGGAGAGCTCCTACAATGAGCAGTTCTTC
. | TRBJ2-7 | . | TRBV5-1 | CASSRGLTEQYF | TGCGCCAGCAGTCGAGGACTTACCGAGCAGTACTTC
few | TRBJ1-3 | . | TRBV5-1 | CASSLAGPGNTIYF | TGCGCCAGCAGCTTGGCAGGGCCCGGAAACACCATATATTTT
. | TRBJ1-2 | . | TRBV6-1 | CASSEQFSLGGDGYTF | TGTGCCAGCAGTGAGCAATTCTCCCTCGGGGGGGATGGCTACACCTTC
. | TRBJ2-1 | . | TRBV20-1 | CSAWGATTYNEQFF | TGCAGTGCTTGGGGGGCCACCACCTACAATGAGCAGTTCTTC
. | TRBJ1-1 | TRBD1 | TRBV19 | CASITGQAPNTEAFF | TGTGCCAGTATAACCGGACAGGCGCCGAACACTGAAGCTTTCTTT
many | TRBJ2-3 | . | TRBV29-1 | CSVARGASTDTQYF | TGCAGCGTCGCACGGGGAGCTAGCACAGATACGCAGTATTTT
. | TRBJ2-1 | TRBD1 | TRBV24-1 | CATSDPPGQGVGNGQFF | TGTGCCACCAGTGACCCTCCGGGACAGGGGGTAGGGAATGGGCAGTTCTTC
. | TRBJ2-4 | . | TRBV3-1 | CASSSGRIAKNIQYF | TGTGCCAGCAGCTCCGGCCGGATCGCCAAAAACATTCAGTACTTC
. | TRBJ2-1 | TRBD2 | TRBV7-9 | CASSLRLAEDDEQFF | TGTGCCAGCAGCTTAAGACTAGCGGAGGACGATGAGCAGTTCTTC
. | TRBJ1-2 | . | TRBV11-3 | CASSLGGSGYGYTF | TGTGCCAGCAGCTTGGGCGGGAGCGGCTATGGCTACACCTTC
few | TRBJ2-5 | TRBD2 | TRBV20-1 | CSGGLAGGLWETQYF | TGCAGTGGCGGACTAGCGGGGGGGCTGTGGGAGACCCAGTACTTC
few | TRBJ2-5 | . | TRBV12-5 | CASGLTLETQYF | TGTGCTAGTGGTTTGACGTTGGAGACCCAGTACTTC
few | TRBJ2-5 | . | TRBV7-9 | CASSPRGEETQYF | TGTGCCAGCAGCCCCAGGGGGGAAGAGACCCAGTACTTC
. | TRBJ1-1 | . | TRBV11-2 | CASSPRGAGGTEAFF | TGTGCCAGCAGCCCAAGAGGGGCCGGGGGCACTGAAGCTTTCTTT
. | TRBJ2-5 | TRBD2 | TRBV3-1 | CASRQKTSVPQETQYF | TGTGCCAGCAGACAAAAAACTAGCGTCCCGCAAGAGACCCAGTACTTC
. | TRBJ1-1 | . | TRBV29-1 | CSVRQASAEAFF | TGCAGCGTCCGACAGGCGTCCGCTGAAGCTTTCTTT
few | TRBJ2-3 | TRBD2 | TRBV7-2 | CASSFSSGGSDTQYF | TGTGCCAGCAGCTTCTCTAGCGGGGGCTCAGATACGCAGTATTTT
once | TRBJ2-1 | . | TRBV6-5 | CASSYGRAVGSYNEQFF | TGTGCCAGCAGTTACGGAAGGGCGGTTGGTTCCTACAATGAGCAGTTCTTC
few | TRBJ1-1 | . | TRBV7-8 | CASSVKGRFGTEAFF | TGTGCCAGCAGCGTAAAGGGGAGATTCGGGACTGAAGCTTTCTTT
. | TRBJ2-7 | . | TRBV18 | CASSPPSHPYEQYF | TGTGCCAGCTCACCACCGTCCCACCCCTACGAGCAGTACTTC
few | TRBJ2-4 | . | TRBV6-2/TRBV6-3 | CASTSWRGLAKNIQYF | TGTGCCAGCACTTCTTGGCGGGGGCTAGCCAAAAACATTCAGTACTTC
many | TRBJ1-2 | . | TRBV7-2 | CASSPDSNYGYTF | TGTGCCAGCAGCCCAGACAGTAACTATGGCTACACCTTC
few | TRBJ1-1 | . | TRBV3-1 | CASSQVGTEAFF | TGTGCCAGCAGCCAGGTGGGGACTGAAGCTTTCTTT
few | TRBJ1-4 | TRBD1 | TRBV20-1 | CSASPPGQGIGKLFF | TGCAGTGCTAGCCCCCCCGGACAGGGGATCGGAAAACTGTTTTTT
. | TRBJ2-4 | . | TRBV27 | CASTSGVTKNIQYF | TGTGCCAGCACCTCCGGTGTGACCAAAAACATTCAGTACTTC
. | TRBJ2-6 | . | TRBV29-1 | CSVESSGANVLTF | TGCAGCGTCGAAAGCTCTGGGGCCAACGTCCTGACTTTC
. | TRBJ1-4 | TRBD1 | TRBV27 | CASSFRGDVGEKLFF | TGTGCCAGCAGTTTCAGGGGGGACGTGGGTGAAAAACTGTTTTTT
. | TRBJ1-3 | . | TRBV12-3/TRBV12-4 | CASSSEGRNTIYF | TGTGCCAGCAGTTCGGAGGGTCGAAACACCATATATTTT
few | TRBJ2-1 | TRBD1 | TRBV20-1 | CSARRGRVNEQFF | TGCAGTGCTAGGAGGGGGCGGGTCAATGAGCAGTTCTTC
few | TRBJ1-5 | . | TRBV2 | CASHMGAADQPQHF | TGTGCCAGCCATATGGGGGCGGCTGATCAGCCCCAGCATTTT
. | TRBJ2-5 | . | TRBV2 | CASGDQETQYF | TGTGCCAGCGGCGACCAAGAGACCCAGTACTTC
. | TRBJ2-5 | TRBD2 | TRBV4-2 | CASSQEIASGVREETQYF | TGTGCCAGCAGCCAAGAAATTGCTAGCGGGGTGAGGGAGGAGACCCAGTACTTC
. | TRBJ2-2 | . | TRBV20-1 | CSARRGDSQNTGELFF | TGCAGTGCTAGAAGGGGAGACTCCCAAAACACCGGGGAGCTGTTTTTT
many | TRBJ2-5 | . | TRBV6-5 | CASSSDSPETQYF | TGTGCCAGCAGTTCGGACAGTCCAGAGACCCAGTACTTC
. | TRBJ2-1 | . | TRBV20-1 | CSARDNRGSSYNEQFF | TGCAGTGCTAGAGATAATCGGGGGAGCTCCTACAATGAGCAGTTCTTC
. | TRBJ2-7 | . | TRBV7-9 | CASSSLLYEQYF | TGTGCCAGCAGCTCTCTCTTATACGAGCAGTACTTC
. | TRBJ2-3 | . | TRBV4-2 | CASSQGIDTDTQYF | TGTGCCAGCAGCCAAGGCATAGACACGGATACGCAGTATTTT
. | TRBJ2-3 | . | TRBV5-1 | CASSLSGPDTQYF | TGCGCCAGCTCCTTGTCAGGCCCAGATACGCAGTATTTT
few | TRBJ2-5 | . | TRBV5-1 | CASSFFTVQETQYF | TGCGCCAGCAGCTTTTTTACGGTGCAAGAGACCCAGTACTTC
few | TRBJ2-1 | . | TRBV29-1 | CSVGGDIDSYNEQFF | TGCAGCGTGGGTGGGGACATCGACTCCTACAATGAGCAGTTCTTC
. | TRBJ2-2 | . | TRBV6-2/TRBV6-3 | CASSDRLSGELFF | TGTGCCAGCAGTGACCGTCTCTCCGGGGAGCTGTTTTTT
few | TRBJ2-3 | TRBD2 | TRBV13 | CASSPGLAGPRDTQYF | TGTGCCAGCAGCCCCGGACTAGCGGGGCCAAGAGATACGCAGTATTTT
. | TRBJ2-5 | . | TRBV12-3/TRBV12-4 | CASSFKGGGETQYF | TGTGCCAGCAGTTTTAAGGGGGGCGGAGAGACCCAGTACTTC
. | TRBJ2-3 | TRBD2 | TRBV3-1 | CASSQDVSTSSVTQYF | TGTGCCAGCAGCCAAGATGTCTCGACTAGCTCAGTTACGCAGTATTTT
. | TRBJ2-1 | TRBD1 | TRBV20-1 | CSADGQGYNEQFF | TGCAGTGCCGACGGACAGGGTTACAATGAGCAGTTCTTC
few | TRBJ1-2 | . | TRBV9 | CASSVATDNYGYTF | TGTGCCAGCAGCGTAGCTACAGATAACTATGGCTACACCTTC
many | TRBJ2-5 | TRBD2 | TRBV20-1 | CSARLAGVETQYF | TGCAGTGCTAGACTAGCGGGGGTCGAGACCCAGTACTTC
. | TRBJ2-1 | . | TRBV6-2/TRBV6-3 | CASSYFPGEGLNEQFF | TGTGCCAGCAGTTACTTCCCGGGAGAGGGTCTCAATGAGCAGTTCTTC
few | TRBJ2-3 | . | TRBV7-2 | CASSLGLRSQYF | TGTGCCAGCAGCTTAGGTCTAAGGAGTCAGTATTTT